This T cell receptor (beta chain) derives from a study of blood T cell repertoires in COVID-19. Study in general: Sites in the United States, Italy and Spain provided acute and convalescent COVID-19 samples. T cells, B-cell-depleted T cells, or PBMCs provided the cDNA or gDNA that served as material.

Per the study methods: Estimates of nucleated cell counts were drawn from the amplification of reference gene primers. The repertoire was sequenced with immunoSEQ multiplex PCR; TCRdb's copy has only in-frame clones and lacks some. That table gives V, J and clone size, and the DNA gave D and trimming. The repertoire holds about 99,000 clones, with around 88% as singletons. Seattle patients were enrolled during active infection and followed longitudinally. The CDR3 runs 18 residues. Germline CDR1 reads MDHEN; CDR2 reads SYDVKM. V lost 1 base, J lost 7 bases, and 20 bases lay in between. The sequencing sample was made of peripheral blood. The source of this sequence is a man over 45 with COVID-19, enrolled during active disease. The V call is TRBV28, the J call TRBJ1-6; D might be TRBD1 (6 bases). The chain's CDR3 is CASSLSPTSGRGNSPLHF. The CDR3 nucleotides read TGTGCCAGCAGTTTATCGCCGACATCGGGCAGGGGCAATTCACCCCTCCACTTT.